One TCR beta chain is described in this entry. Its target is unknown. The entry originates in a study of T-cell reconstitution after alpha-beta-depleted transplantation in children. Study-wide findings and caveats: Approximately two months post-transplant, alpha-beta T cells reportedly originated from several hundred expanded graft clones. It was newly produced T cells that mostly accounted for T-cell counts and diversity one year after transplant. Recipient T cells and thymic progenitors that survived were the source of the high TCRbeta diversity seen at day 60 in some patients.

Unique molecular identifiers were incorporated during preparation of the TCRbeta library. TCRdb ran MiXCR on the PCR reads and lists one entry per CDR3 protein. The sample lists approximately 650,000 distinct CDR3 sequences; around 13% were seen once. Germline assignment: CDR1 DFQATT and CDR2 SNEGSKA (reference sequence). The CDR3 consists of 14 residues. V gave up 6 bases and J gave up 0 bases; unmatched junction bases: 5. V and J are TRBV20-1 and TRBJ2-3; TRBD1 matches at 8 bases. The clonotype originates from a girl aged 2 to 9 with congenital amegakaryocytic thrombocytopenia, due to receive a stem cell transplant. The sample consisted of PBMCs, taken before TCRalphabeta/CD19-depleted stem cell transplant. CDR3 sequence (DNA): TGCAGTGCGATAGACAGGGGAAGCACAGATACGCAGTATTTT. Its protein is CSAIDRGSTDTQYF.